Sequencing of this TCR beta chain was carried out in a study of blood T cell repertoires in COVID-19. At the level of the study: Donors in the United States, Italy and Spain gave samples during acute or convalescent COVID-19. In each case, the material was cDNA or gDNA derived from T cells, B-cell-depleted T cells, or PBMCs.

Trimming removed 7 bases from V and 5 bases from J; junction bases left unmatched: 11. Per the germline V gene, CDR1 is SNHLY and CDR2 is FYNNEI. The CDR3 sequence is 15 residues long. Ages ranged from roughly 18 to 100 years, with residence in approximately 23 US areas. Self-reported history from a screening survey and questionnaire set each donor's cohort. This clone came up once. Method: immunoSEQ multiplex PCR; TCRdb's copy keeps in-frame clones and lacks some. This sample carries roughly 260,000 clones, roughly nine tenths of them seen once, and the ten largest clones take 1.2%. This receptor was identified in a human donor in a cohort exposed to, infected with or recovered from COVID-19 (not recorded which). The donor label of this sample is uncertain. Sequenced input: PBMCs or T cells enriched from blood (not recorded which). V and J are TRBV2 and TRBJ2-5; 9 positions agree with TRBD2. The CDR3 DNA reads TGTGCCAGCAACCCAGCGGGGGGCCTCCTTGAGACCCAGTACTTC. Translated, it gives CASNPAGGLLETQYF.